This T cell receptor beta chain originates from a study of Graves' ophthalmopathy and Graves' hyperthyroidism. As for the study in general: Samples of peripheral blood were obtained at initial diagnosis, prior to treatment of any kind.

Ophthalmopathy was moderately-to-severely active, CAS at least 3, NOSPECS at least 4, lasting under 3 months. Uncontrolled infections, pregnancy, lactation or other autoimmune diseases led to patient exclusion. Study-wide results and caveats: Discriminating ophthalmopathy from stable hyperthyroidism, a 13-signature model attained a sensitivity of 85% to 90% and a specificity of around 77%.

With 7 bases removed from V and 17 bases from J, the gap between germline ends came to 27 bases. The CDR3 is 15 residues long. Regarding this clonotype: Its antigen is currently unknown.

Amplification of TCR beta CDR3 regions used RNA transcripts. Following a first-round RT-PCR that used HTBI primers, a second-round multiplex PCR was carried out. MiXCR was run by TCRdb on the multiplex PCR reads, yielding one entry per CDR3 protein. The repertoire holds about 220,000 distinct CDR3 sequences, with 20% to 25% as singletons. Sequences were obtained from peripheral blood. V usage is TRBV12-3 or TRBV12-4 and J usage is TRBJ1-6, with D possibly TRBD1 on 5 matching bases. The sequence was collected from a woman between 45 and 65 years old with Graves' ophthalmopathy. The CDR3 spells CASTPSGGSWNSFHF. DNA for the CDR3: TGTGCCAGCACTCCAAGTGGGGGAAGTTGGAATAGCTTCCACTTT.